This record covers a single TCR beta chain. The data stem from a study of blood T cell repertoires in COVID-19. Overall study context: Sites across the United States, Italy and Spain contributed samples from acute and convalescent COVID-19.

The protocol was immunoSEQ multiplex PCR, while the TCRdb copy is restricted to in-frame clones and leaves out a portion. The table shows roughly 150,000 clones, with around 82% occurring only once. Each participant's cohort was designated according to participant-reported clinical history. Two negative PCRs, clearance, or symptom resolution were required of recovered Cohort 3 donors. Germline CDR1 reads LGHDT; CDR2 reads YNNKEL (reference sequence). V lost 3 bases and J lost 0, with 14 bases in between. This CDR3 has 16 residues. Sequenced input: PBMCs or T cells enriched from blood (not recorded which). The rearrangement joins TRBV3-1 (or the pseudogene TRBV3-2) to TRBJ1-1; no definite D call. The clonotype comes from a man aged 55-75 years who had recovered from COVID-19. The CDR3 sequence is CASSHEKRPLNTEAFF. CDR3 nucleotides: TGTGCCAGCAGCCATGAGAAGCGTCCTTTGAACACTGAAGCTTTCTTT.